Described below is a single T cell receptor beta chain sequence and its context. Its antigen is undetermined. The data stem from a study of cytomegalovirus exposure and HLA in healthy donors. Study outcomes and limitations: A few CMV-associated chains were confirmed in vitro to be specific for CMV antigens. The study listed roughly 150 cytomegalovirus-associated TCR beta chains. Earlier results showed most TCR beta V segments being productive about 87% or about 30% of the time.

CDR1 and CDR2 from the germline V gene are GTSNPN and SVGIG (reference sequence). The V end lost 7 bases, the J end lost 3 bases, and 20 bases lay between the germline ends. The CDR3 contains 15 residues. The PCR had 60 Vbeta and 13 Jbeta primers. TCRdb keeps only in-frame clones here, not all; method: immunoSEQ multiplex PCR. Recorded here are some 76,000 clones; the top ten clones represent 2.4%. The rearrangement links TRBV30 to TRBJ2-3, with D tentatively TRBD1 (6 bases). The clonotype originates from a female donor in good health and CMV-seropositive. Sequencing input: PBMCs. The DNA of the CDR3 is TGTGCCTCGCCTGCCCCACAGGGTATGACAGATACGCAGTATTTT. The encoded protein is CASPAPQGMTDTQYF.